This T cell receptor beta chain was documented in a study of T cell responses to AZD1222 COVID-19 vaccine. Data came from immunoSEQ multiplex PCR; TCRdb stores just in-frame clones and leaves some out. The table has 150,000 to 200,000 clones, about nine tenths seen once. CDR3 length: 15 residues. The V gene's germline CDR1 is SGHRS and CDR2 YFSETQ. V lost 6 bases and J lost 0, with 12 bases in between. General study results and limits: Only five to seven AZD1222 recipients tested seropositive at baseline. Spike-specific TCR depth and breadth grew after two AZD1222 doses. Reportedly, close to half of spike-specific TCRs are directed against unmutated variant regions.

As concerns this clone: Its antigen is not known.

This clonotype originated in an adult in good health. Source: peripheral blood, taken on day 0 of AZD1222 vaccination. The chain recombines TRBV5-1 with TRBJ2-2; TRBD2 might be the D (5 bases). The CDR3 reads CASNTGVANTGELFF. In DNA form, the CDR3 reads TGCGCCAGCAATACCGGGGTCGCGAACACCGGGGAGCTGTTTTTT.